These 19 T cell receptor beta chains share one sample of origin, sequenced in a study of graft-versus-host responses after intestinal transplantation. Sequencing used immunoSEQ multiplex PCR; TCRdb keeps in-frame clones, though not all of them. The table lists under 150,000 clones, 85% to 95% of them singletons, with roughly 0.15% in the top ten. For these receptors, no antigen is known. Specimen: unstimulated CD4+ T cells sorted from spleen or lymph node cells, collected before intestinal transplant. The receptors stem from a human donor who received an intestinal transplant.

The chain couples TRBV18 to TRBJ2-6; 10 bases align to TRBD1. The CDR3 runs to 19 residues. Germline CDR1 and CDR2: KGHSH and LQKENI. The V segment lost 2 bases and the J segment 1 base; nucleotides outside the gene matches: 8. The CDR3 sequence is CASSPIGTGAKSGANVLTF. The CDR3 DNA sequence: TGTGCCAGCTCACCAATCGGGACAGGGGCGAAATCTGGGGCCAACGTCCTGACTTTC. Full variable domain (remainder filled in from reference TRBV18 and TRBJ2-6): NAGVMQNPRHLVRRRGQEARLRCSPMKGHSHVYWYRQLPEEGLKFMVYLQKENIIDESGMPKERFSAEFPKEGPSILRIQQVVRGDSAAYFCASSPIGTGAKSGANVLTFGAGSRLTVL.

The V and J genes are TRBV7-9 and TRBJ2-1; 7 nucleotides line up with TRBD2. Germline V CDR1 and CDR2: SEHNR, FQNEAQ (reference sequence). The CDR3 is 15 residues long. J was trimmed by 6 bases and V by 1 base; bases with no gene match: 6. CDR3 in amino acids: CASSLEGGLTNEQFF. CDR3 DNA: TGTGCCAGCAGCTTAGAGGGAGGGTTGACCAATGAGCAGTTCTTC.

The chain has TRBV5-1 and TRBJ2-1; a possible D gene is TRBD1 (5 bases). There are 15 residues in the CDR3. Germline V gives CDR1 SGHRS, CDR2 YFSETQ. The ends were cut back, 4 bases at V and 7 bases at J, with 18 bases in the middle. The CDR3 nucleotides are TGCGCCAGCAGCGCCGGACCTAGGGGTAAAAATGAGCAGTTCTTC. Its translation is CASSAGPRGKNEQFF.

This clone was seen just once. V gene TRBV18 combines with J gene TRBJ2-3; perhaps TRBD1 as D (5 bases). This CDR3 spans 16 amino acids. Trimming stripped 2 bases from V and 0 bases from J, with 12 bases between. Per the germline V gene, CDR1 is KGHSH and CDR2 is LQKENI. This CDR3 is CASSPMGPRSTDTQYF. CDR3 coding DNA: TGTGCCAGCTCACCAATGGGGCCGCGTAGCACAGATACGCAGTATTTT.

The J gene is TRBJ1-2, the V gene TRBV19; D remains unclear. V was cut by 5 bases and J by 0 bases, with 7 bases left in between. The CDR3 length is 13 residues. Per the germline V gene, CDR1 is LNHDA and CDR2 is SQIVND (reference sequence). In nucleotides, the CDR3 is TGTGCCAGTAGTTTCATGGCTAACTATGGCTACACCTTC. It encodes CASSFMANYGYTF.

In DNA, the CDR3 is TGCAGCGTTGTAGGGCAGGGGATAGGGGAGACCCAGTACTTC. Its translation is CSVVGQGIGETQYF. This chain uses TRBV29-1 with TRBJ2-5; D possibly corresponds to TRBD1 (6 bases). V was clipped by 4 bases and J by 5 bases, with 17 bases between them. CDR1 is SQVTM and CDR2 is ANQGSEA in the germline V gene. This CDR3 has 14 amino acids.

In its sample, this clone was seen once. V usage is TRBV18 and J usage is TRBJ2-5, with TRBD2 matching 8 bases. Losses at the gene ends were 1 base for V and 0 bases for J; bases not matched to a gene: 1. The CDR3 has 15 residues. The germline CDR1 and CDR2 sequences are KGHSH and LQKENI. For the CDR3, the DNA is TGTGCCAGCTCACCACTAGCGGGGAACCAAGAGACCCAGTACTTC. Residues: CASSPLAGNQETQYF.

The genes are TRBV18 and TRBJ1-1; D is possibly TRBD1 (5 bases). Trimming removed 3 bases from V and 2 bases from J, with 16 bases in between. Germline CDR1 is KGHSH and CDR2 is LQKENI. The CDR3 runs 16 residues. CDR3 amino acids: CASSPGQGQGNTEAFF. The CDR3 DNA is TGTGCCAGCTCACCGGGGCAGGGTCAGGGAAACACTGAAGCTTTCTTT.

This chain links TRBV6-6 with TRBJ1-2; no definite D call. Trimming removed 0 bases from V and 5 bases from J, with 7 bases in between. Germline V lookup: CDR1 MNHNY, CDR2 SVGAGI (reference sequence). The CDR3 spans 13 residues. DNA for the CDR3: TGTGCCAGCAGTTACTCAATCCGTTATGGCTACACCTTC. This encodes CASSYSIRYGYTF.

This clone was found once. The CDR3 protein is CASRTAEWELFF. The CDR3 DNA reads as TGTGCCAGCAGAACAGCCGAATGGGAGCTGTTTTTT. The chain links TRBV28 to TRBJ2-2; D unclear. V gave up 6 bases and J gave up 9 bases, with 11 bases separating them. The CDR3 length is 12 residues. Germline-derived CDR1 and CDR2 are MDHEN and SYDVKM.

Regarding this clone: Other DNA sequences in this specimen translate into the identical CDR3. The V gene is TRBV9, the J gene TRBJ2-2, with D perhaps assigned TRBD1 or TRBD2 (5 bases each). The CDR3 consists of 13 residues. The V end lost 0 bases, the J end lost 7 bases, and 7 bases lay between the germline ends. Germline-derived CDR1 and CDR2 are SGDLS and YYNGEE. DNA of the CDR3: TGTGCCAGCAGCGTAGGGGGGATCGGGGAGCTGTTTTTT. This sequence encodes CASSVGGIGELFF. Using reference TRBV9 and TRBJ2-2 for the parts outside the CDR3, the full variable domain is DSGVTQTPKHLITATGQRVTLRCSPRSGDLSVYWYQQSLDQGLQFLIQYYNGEERAKGNILERFSAQQFPDLHSELNLSSLELGDSALYFCASSVGGIGELFFGEGSRLTVL.

This sequence joins TRBV2 and TRBJ2-7; 7 nucleotides agree with TRBD2. The CDR3 is made up of 13 amino acids. J gave up 6 bases and V 11 bases, and 13 bases lay outside the gene matches. Germline CDR1 and CDR2: SNHLY and FYNNEI. DNA of the CDR3: TGTGCCGTCGGCTCTGGGACTATAGGCGAGCAGTACTTC. It yields the protein CAVGSGTIGEQYF. The full variable domain, with the rest looked up from reference TRBV2 and TRBJ2-7, is EPEVTQTPSHQVTQMGQEVILRCVPISNHLYFYWYRQILGQKVEFLVSFYNNEISEKSEIFDDQFSVERPDGSNFTLKIRSTKLEDSAMYFCAVGSGTIGEQYFGPGTRLTVT.

The chain recombines TRBV5-4 with TRBJ2-1, with D unresolved. Looked up from germline, CDR1 is SGHNT and CDR2 is YYREEE (reference sequence). The V and J ends lost 2 bases and 5 bases respectively, with 8 bases between them. The CDR3 loop spans 13 amino acids. The DNA of the CDR3 is TGTGCCAGCAGCTTCGACAACGACAATGAGCAGTTCTTC. Amino acid sequence: CASSFDNDNEQFF. Based on the CDR3 plus reference TRBV5-4 and TRBJ2-1, the full variable domain is ETGVTQSPTHLIKTRGQQVTLRCSSQSGHNTVSWYQQALGQGPQFIFQYYREEENGRGNFPPRFSGLQFPNYSSELNVNALELDDSALYLCASSFDNDNEQFFGPGTRLTVL.

The chain is built from TRBV19 and TRBJ1-2; D unclear. The CDR3 is made up of 13 amino acids. Germline loops: CDR1 LNHDA, CDR2 SQIVND (reference sequence). Trimming stripped 3 bases from V and 4 bases from J, with 9 bases between. The CDR3, as DNA: TGTGCCAGTAGTATCCACTCCCTCTATGGCTACACCTTC. It encodes CASSIHSLYGYTF.

The gene calls are TRBV18 and TRBJ1-5; D might be TRBD1 (5 bases). This CDR3 is built from 17 residues. Per germline, CDR1 KGHSH and CDR2 LQKENI. Trimming shortened V by 3 bases and J by 6 bases, and 21 bases separated the two germline ends. CDR3 nucleotide sequence: TGTGCCAGCTCACCCACCGCGGGGACGGGTACCATTCAGCCCCAGCATTTT. Its translation is CASSPTAGTGTIQPQHF.

This chain connects TRBV7-2 to TRBJ2-7; 7 nucleotides align to TRBD2. This CDR3 is built from 14 residues. V lost 1 base, J lost 4 bases, and 4 bases stayed unmatched. The germline V gene has CDR1 SGHTA and CDR2 FQGNSA. The CDR3 nucleotides read TGTGCCAGCAGCTTAGTTGGGGGGGGATACGAGCAGTACTTC. This translates into CASSLVGGGYEQYF.

The chain employs TRBV18 and TRBJ2-2; D gene unclear. Per the germline V gene, CDR1 is KGHSH and CDR2 is LQKENI. This CDR3 is built from 14 residues. V was pared by 0 bases and J by 6 bases, with 8 bases between. CDR3 DNA: TGTGCCAGCTCACCACCGGCGGACGCCGGGGAGCTGTTTTTT. Protein: CASSPPADAGELFF.

CDR3 sequence reads: CASSLIGGNTGELFF. CDR3 nucleotide sequence: TGCGCCAGCAGCTTGATCGGGGGGAACACCGGGGAGCTGTTTTTT. The chain carries TRBV5-1 and TRBJ2-2; maybe TRBD2 (6 bases). This CDR3 contains 15 residues. Germline values: CDR1 SGHRS, CDR2 YFSETQ. With 1 base removed from V and 1 base from J, the gap between germline ends came to 8 bases.

J is TRBJ2-7 and V is TRBV6-1; TRBD2 aligns across 8 bases. J was trimmed by 4 bases and V by 8 bases; bases with no gene match: 10. CDR3 size: 14 residues. Germline V gene sequence: CDR1 MNHNS, CDR2 SASEGT. This CDR3 reads CASGRGGERYEQYF. DNA of the CDR3: TGTGCCAGCGGCCGGGGGGGGGAACGATACGAGCAGTACTTC.